This is a list of T cell receptor beta chains from one sample in a study of blood T cell repertoires in COVID-19. Using immunoSEQ multiplex PCR, the repertoire was profiled, and TCRdb retains in-frame clones only, with some absent. The table has 120,000 to 150,000 clones, 84% seen once. Input material: PBMCs or T cells enriched from blood (not recorded which). These receptor sequences come from a woman between 45 and 65 years old who had been exposed to COVID-19. The CDR3 runs from the conserved cysteine through the conserved F or W. Fields, in order: J gene, D gene, clone size, V gene, CDR3 protein, CDR3 DNA. D genes are given only for firm matches. Some rows mark clone size as missing; the rest say once, few, many or name a class of expanded clone.

j_gene: TRBJ1-1
d_gene: TRBD1
abundance: .
v_gene: TRBV4-1
CDR3aa: CASSQESLAGGQNTEAFF
CDR3nt: TGCGCCAGCAGCCAAGAGTCATTAGCAGGGGGCCAGAACACTGAAGCTTTCTTT

j_gene: TRBJ2-3
d_gene: TRBD2
abundance: .
v_gene: TRBV13
CDR3aa: CASSLGGLAVTDTQYF
CDR3nt: TGTGCCAGCAGCTTAGGGGGACTAGCGGTAACAGATACGCAGTATTTT

j_gene: TRBJ2-7
d_gene: TRBD1
abundance: few
v_gene: TRBV5-5
CDR3aa: CASSRGVGQGYEQYF
CDR3nt: TGTGCCAGCAGCAGAGGGGTGGGACAGGGGTACGAGCAGTACTTC

j_gene: TRBJ2-2
d_gene: .
abundance: .
v_gene: TRBV6-5
CDR3aa: CASTLPGFGELFF
CDR3nt: TGTGCCAGCACCCTGCCGGGGTTCGGGGAGCTGTTTTTT

j_gene: TRBJ1-1
d_gene: TRBD1
abundance: .
v_gene: TRBV2
CDR3aa: CASSGTGGGKNTEAFF
CDR3nt: TGTGCCAGCAGTGGGACAGGTGGAGGAAAGAACACTGAAGCTTTCTTT

j_gene: TRBJ2-3
d_gene: TRBD2
abundance: .
v_gene: TRBV12-5
CDR3aa: CASGHRLAPSTDTQYF
CDR3nt: TGTGCTAGTGGTCACCGACTAGCCCCTAGCACAGATACGCAGTATTTT

j_gene: TRBJ1-5
d_gene: .
abundance: .
v_gene: TRBV4-3
CDR3aa: CASSQDREAGQPQHF
CDR3nt: TGCGCCAGCAGCCAAGATCGGGAGGCGGGTCAGCCCCAGCATTTT

j_gene: TRBJ2-1
d_gene: TRBD1
abundance: .
v_gene: TRBV3-1/TRBV3-2
CDR3aa: CASSTRTGYNEQFF
CDR3nt: TGTGCCAGCAGTACCCGGACAGGCTACAATGAGCAGTTCTTC

j_gene: TRBJ1-1
d_gene: TRBD1
abundance: .
v_gene: TRBV4-1
CDR3aa: CASSLAGGGNTEAFF
CDR3nt: TGCGCCAGCAGCCTAGCAGGGGGTGGAAACACTGAAGCTTTCTTT

j_gene: TRBJ2-6
d_gene: .
abundance: .
v_gene: TRBV13
CDR3aa: CASSLGPGVASGANVLTF
CDR3nt: TGTGCCAGCAGCTTAGGCCCAGGGGTTGCCTCTGGGGCCAACGTCCTGACTTTC

j_gene: TRBJ2-3
d_gene: .
abundance: few
v_gene: TRBV3-1/TRBV3-2
CDR3aa: CASRQAADTQYF
CDR3nt: TGTGCCAGCAGACAAGCGGCAGATACGCAGTATTTT

j_gene: TRBJ1-1
d_gene: TRBD1
abundance: .
v_gene: TRBV6-1
CDR3aa: CASSERTGGTEAFF
CDR3nt: TGTGCCAGCAGTGAAAGGACAGGGGGGACTGAAGCTTTCTTT

j_gene: TRBJ1-2
d_gene: TRBD1
abundance: .
v_gene: TRBV6-5
CDR3aa: CASSYSDRVGYTF
CDR3nt: TGTGCCAGCAGTTACTCCGACAGGGTTGGCTACACCTTC

j_gene: TRBJ2-5
d_gene: TRBD2
abundance: .
v_gene: TRBV3-1/TRBV3-2
CDR3aa: CASSHDSGGEETQYF
CDR3nt: TGTGCCAGCAGCCATGATAGCGGGGGAGAGGAGACCCAGTACTTC

j_gene: TRBJ2-2
d_gene: .
abundance: .
v_gene: TRBV4-3
CDR3aa: CASSQDEGALGGELFF
CDR3nt: TGCGCCAGCAGCCAAGATGAAGGGGCATTGGGTGGGGAGCTGTTTTTT

j_gene: TRBJ1-1
d_gene: .
abundance: .
v_gene: TRBV4-3
CDR3aa: CASSHLRTDKAFF
CDR3nt: TGCGCCAGCAGCCACCTAAGGACAGACAAAGCTTTCTTT

j_gene: TRBJ1-3
d_gene: .
abundance: once
v_gene: TRBV5-1
CDR3aa: CASSLVGGDSGNTIYF
CDR3nt: TGCGCCAGCAGCCTGGTCGGGGGGGACTCTGGAAACACCATATATTTT

j_gene: TRBJ2-7
d_gene: .
abundance: .
v_gene: TRBV7-8
CDR3aa: CASSLEQGSAYEQYF
CDR3nt: TGTGCCAGCAGCTTAGAACAGGGTTCCGCCTACGAGCAGTACTTC

j_gene: TRBJ1-6
d_gene: .
abundance: .
v_gene: TRBV7-6
CDR3aa: CASSLAQGSYNSPLHF
CDR3nt: TGTGCCAGCAGCTTAGCCCAGGGATCCTATAATTCACCCCTCCACTTT

j_gene: TRBJ2-1
d_gene: TRBD1
abundance: few
v_gene: TRBV7-9
CDR3aa: CASSFTGGSYNEQFF
CDR3nt: TGTGCCAGCAGCTTTACAGGGGGGTCCTACAATGAGCAGTTCTTC

j_gene: TRBJ2-3
d_gene: .
abundance: .
v_gene: TRBV6-5
CDR3aa: CASIPRGRTDTQYF
CDR3nt: TGTGCCAGCATCCCCAGGGGAAGAACAGATACGCAGTATTTT

j_gene: TRBJ1-6
d_gene: .
abundance: .
v_gene: TRBV19
CDR3aa: CASSFAAGVSNSPLHF
CDR3nt: TGTGCCAGTAGTTTCGCGGCAGGGGTCTCTAATTCACCCCTCCACTTT

j_gene: TRBJ2-1
d_gene: TRBD1
abundance: .
v_gene: TRBV27
CDR3aa: CASWLGQGVLFF
CDR3nt: TGTGCCAGCTGGTTAGGGCAGGGGGTTCTGTTCTTC

j_gene: TRBJ1-2
d_gene: TRBD1
abundance: .
v_gene: TRBV25-1
CDR3aa: CASRPPGTGIGKDYGYTF
CDR3nt: TGTGCCAGCAGACCCCCCGGGACAGGGATCGGAAAGGACTATGGCTACACCTTC

j_gene: TRBJ1-2
d_gene: .
abundance: .
v_gene: TRBV27
CDR3aa: CASHPGGRPNYGYTF
CDR3nt: TGTGCCAGCCACCCCGGGGGGCGGCCTAACTATGGCTACACCTTC

j_gene: TRBJ1-2
d_gene: .
abundance: .
v_gene: TRBV29-1
CDR3aa: CIAHAGGNGYTF
CDR3nt: TGCATCGCTCATGCCGGGGGAAATGGCTACACCTTC

j_gene: TRBJ2-2
d_gene: TRBD2
abundance: .
v_gene: TRBV19
CDR3aa: CASSIVRAGDGELFF
CDR3nt: TGTGCCAGTAGTATAGTCAGAGCGGGAGACGGGGAGCTGTTTTTT

j_gene: TRBJ2-7
d_gene: .
abundance: .
v_gene: TRBV9
CDR3aa: CASSVGPRNSYEQYF
CDR3nt: TGTGCCAGCAGCGTGGGGCCGAGGAACTCCTACGAGCAGTACTTC

j_gene: TRBJ2-7
d_gene: TRBD1
abundance: .
v_gene: TRBV19
CDR3aa: CASHNRGLPSEQYF
CDR3nt: TGTGCCAGCCACAACAGGGGGCTTCCGAGTGAGCAGTACTTC

j_gene: TRBJ2-2
d_gene: TRBD1
abundance: .
v_gene: TRBV10-1
CDR3aa: CASSESTGTGELFF
CDR3nt: TGCGCCAGCAGTGAGTCGACAGGGACCGGGGAGCTGTTTTTT

j_gene: TRBJ2-1
d_gene: TRBD2
abundance: .
v_gene: TRBV5-1
CDR3aa: CASSSGTSGSHGDEQFF
CDR3nt: TGCGCCAGCAGCTCCGGGACTAGCGGGAGTCATGGTGATGAGCAGTTCTTC

j_gene: TRBJ2-1
d_gene: TRBD2
abundance: .
v_gene: TRBV2
CDR3aa: CASSDERRGGFDEQFF
CDR3nt: TGTGCCAGCAGTGACGAACGGCGGGGGGGCTTTGATGAGCAGTTCTTC

j_gene: TRBJ1-5
d_gene: .
abundance: .
v_gene: TRBV7-9
CDR3aa: CASSLSGQLNQPQHF
CDR3nt: TGTGCCAGCAGCTTAAGCGGACAGCTCAATCAGCCCCAGCATTTT

j_gene: TRBJ2-7
d_gene: TRBD2
abundance: .
v_gene: TRBV7-6
CDR3aa: CASSPLAGSSYEQYF
CDR3nt: TGTGCCAGCAGCCCGCTAGCGGGGAGCTCCTACGAGCAGTACTTC

j_gene: TRBJ1-1
d_gene: .
abundance: .
v_gene: TRBV6-5
CDR3aa: CASSSPGIMNTEAFF
CDR3nt: TGTGCCAGCAGTTCCCCGGGGATTATGAACACTGAAGCTTTCTTT

j_gene: TRBJ1-2
d_gene: TRBD1
abundance: once
v_gene: TRBV19
CDR3aa: CASRPTGGHGYTF
CDR3nt: TGTGCCAGTAGGCCGACAGGGGGCCATGGCTACACCTTC

j_gene: TRBJ1-2
d_gene: .
abundance: .
v_gene: TRBV24-1
CDR3aa: CATSQVGRSMNYGYTF
CDR3nt: TGTGCCACCTCGCAAGTCGGTCGTTCAATGAACTATGGCTACACCTTC

j_gene: TRBJ2-5
d_gene: TRBD1
abundance: .
v_gene: TRBV11-1
CDR3aa: CASSPDRGQQETQYF
CDR3nt: TGTGCCAGCAGCCCAGACAGGGGGCAGCAAGAGACCCAGTACTTC

j_gene: TRBJ2-1
d_gene: TRBD2
abundance: .
v_gene: TRBV9
CDR3aa: CASSRLAGGSSYNEQFF
CDR3nt: TGTGCCAGCAGCAGACTAGCGGGGGGCAGCTCCTACAATGAGCAGTTCTTC

j_gene: TRBJ1-1
d_gene: .
abundance: once
v_gene: TRBV19
CDR3aa: CASSTQRGTEAFF
CDR3nt: TGTGCCAGTAGTACCCAACGGGGCACTGAAGCTTTCTTT

j_gene: TRBJ2-7
d_gene: .
abundance: .
v_gene: TRBV19
CDR3aa: CASSMRAASSYEQYF
CDR3nt: TGTGCCAGTAGTATGCGGGCTGCAAGCTCCTACGAGCAGTACTTC

j_gene: TRBJ2-4
d_gene: .
abundance: .
v_gene: TRBV6-1
CDR3aa: CASSDRSSGKNIQYF
CDR3nt: TGTGCCAGCAGTGACAGGTCCTCGGGAAAAAACATTCAGTACTTC

j_gene: TRBJ2-7
d_gene: TRBD2
abundance: .
v_gene: TRBV30
CDR3aa: CAWTRQPGGSYEQYF
CDR3nt: TGTGCCTGGACCCGCCAGCCGGGAGGTAGCTACGAGCAGTACTTC

j_gene: TRBJ1-1
d_gene: .
abundance: .
v_gene: TRBV21-1
CDR3aa: CASDTGGLSTEAFF
CDR3nt: TGTGCCAGCGACACAGGGGGCTTGAGCACTGAAGCTTTCTTT

j_gene: TRBJ2-5
d_gene: .
abundance: .
v_gene: TRBV11-2
CDR3aa: CASSSYRTQYF
CDR3nt: TGTGCCAGCAGCTCTTATCGGACCCAGTACTTC

j_gene: TRBJ1-2
d_gene: .
abundance: once
v_gene: TRBV12-3/TRBV12-4
CDR3aa: CASTLQGSYGYTF
CDR3nt: TGTGCCAGCACTTTGCAGGGCTCCTATGGCTACACCTTC

j_gene: TRBJ1-1
d_gene: TRBD1
abundance: .
v_gene: TRBV7-3
CDR3aa: CASSPTIRDRGRLNTEAFF
CDR3nt: TGTGCCAGCAGCCCAACCATCCGGGACAGGGGGCGATTGAACACTGAAGCTTTCTTT

j_gene: TRBJ2-1
d_gene: .
abundance: .
v_gene: TRBV5-1
CDR3aa: CASSHGLNSNEQFF
CDR3nt: TGCGCCAGCAGCCACGGACTAAACTCCAATGAGCAGTTCTTC

j_gene: TRBJ2-2
d_gene: .
abundance: .
v_gene: TRBV12-3/TRBV12-4
CDR3aa: CASSFQADGELFF
CDR3nt: TGTGCCAGCAGTTTCCAGGCTGACGGGGAGCTGTTTTTT

j_gene: TRBJ2-1
d_gene: .
abundance: once
v_gene: TRBV10-1
CDR3aa: CASGGSYNEQFF
CDR3nt: TGCGCCAGCGGCGGATCCTACAATGAGCAGTTCTTC

j_gene: TRBJ2-7
d_gene: .
abundance: .
v_gene: TRBV7-9
CDR3aa: CASSSQTGYEQYF
CDR3nt: TGTGCCAGCAGCTCCCAGACTGGCTACGAGCAGTACTTC

j_gene: TRBJ2-1
d_gene: TRBD2
abundance: .
v_gene: TRBV11-3
CDR3aa: CASSLSGGPFNEQFF
CDR3nt: TGTGCCAGCAGCTTATCGGGGGGGCCCTTCAATGAGCAGTTCTTC

j_gene: TRBJ2-7
d_gene: TRBD1
abundance: .
v_gene: TRBV27
CDR3aa: CASSFSDRAPEQYF
CDR3nt: TGTGCCAGCAGTTTTAGCGACAGGGCCCCCGAGCAGTACTTC

j_gene: TRBJ2-1
d_gene: TRBD2
abundance: .
v_gene: TRBV11-2
CDR3aa: CASSIDPGAGGPNEQFF
CDR3nt: TGTGCCAGCAGCATCGATCCGGGGGCGGGAGGCCCCAATGAGCAGTTCTTC

j_gene: TRBJ1-4
d_gene: .
abundance: .
v_gene: TRBV12-5
CDR3aa: CASGLVVGQGGEKLFF
CDR3nt: TGTGCTAGTGGTTTGGTAGTCGGCCAGGGCGGAGAAAAACTGTTTTTT